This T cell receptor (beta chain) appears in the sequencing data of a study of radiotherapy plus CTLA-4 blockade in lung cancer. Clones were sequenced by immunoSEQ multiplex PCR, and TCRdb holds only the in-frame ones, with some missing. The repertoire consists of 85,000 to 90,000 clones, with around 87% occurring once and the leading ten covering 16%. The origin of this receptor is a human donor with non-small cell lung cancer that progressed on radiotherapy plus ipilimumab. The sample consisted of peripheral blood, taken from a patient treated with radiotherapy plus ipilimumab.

Written as DNA, the CDR3 is TGTGCCAGCAGTGGGACACGGGCTGAAGCTTTCTTT. Protein sequence: CASSGTRAEAFF. The V call is TRBV2, the J call TRBJ1-1, with TRBD1 as a possible D gene (5 bases). V shed 4 bases and J shed 6 bases, with 9 bases lying between them. Germline V lookup: CDR1 SNHLY, CDR2 FYNNEI. The CDR3 runs to 12 residues. The whole variable domain, filled in from reference TRBV2 and TRBJ1-1, reads EPEVTQTPSHQVTQMGQEVILRCVPISNHLYFYWYRQILGQKVEFLVSFYNNEISEKSEIFDDQFSVERPDGSNFTLKIRSTKLEDSAMYFCASSGTRAEAFFGQGTRLTVV.